This section outlines one T cell receptor beta chain sequence together with its context. The antigen remains undetermined. Trimming removed 6 bases at V and 7 bases at J, with 13 bases between. The germline V gene has CDR1 SNHLY and CDR2 FYNNEI. There are 13 residues in the CDR3. This record comes from a study of cytomegalovirus exposure and HLA in healthy donors. Study background: In an earlier analysis, 95 million to 140 million unique TCR beta sequences were found from about 179 million T cells.

PCR employed 60 Vbeta and 13 Jbeta primers. Sequencing was performed with immunoSEQ multiplex PCR; in TCRdb, only in-frame clones are kept and a portion is missing. The data show 150,000 to 200,000 clones, 81% seen once. Overall study results and limits: A later analysis associated under 20,000 TCR beta sequences with HLA alleles at a 0.05 false discovery rate.

The rearrangement joins TRBV2 to TRBJ2-1; D is possibly TRBD1 (6 bases). The sequence derives from a man aged 45-60 years in good health and CMV-seronegative. Sequenced: PBMCs. CDR3 in amino acids: CASSGTLPNEQFF. The CDR3 DNA follows: TGTGCCAGCAGCGGGACATTACCAAATGAGCAGTTCTTC.